Listed below are T cell receptor beta chains from one sample, sequenced in a study of graft-versus-host responses after intestinal transplantation. For these receptors, no antigen is known. The assay was immunoSEQ multiplex PCR, and TCRdb's table has in-frame clones only and misses some. The sample lists about 100,000 clones; more than 85% were seen once. Sequencing was performed on unstimulated CD4+ T cells sorted from spleen or lymph node cells, taken before transplant. These receptors originate from a human donor who was the organ donor for an intestinal transplant. CDR3s include the opening cysteine and the closing phenylalanine or tryptophan. Fields, in order: V gene, D gene, J gene, clone size, CDR3 DNA, CDR3 protein. The D gene is left open where the match is weak. A row's size may be missing; if present it is once, few, many or a size class.

V: TRBV5-4
D: TRBD1
J: TRBJ2-3
size: -
DNA: TGTGCCAGCAGCTTGAAGGACAGGGGGTTCACAGATACGCAGTATTTT
CDR3: CASSLKDRGFTDTQYF

V: TRBV6-5
D: -
J: TRBJ2-2
size: -
DNA: TGTGCCAGCAAACGGGTGAACACCGGGGAGCTGTTTTTT
CDR3: CASKRVNTGELFF

V: TRBV28
D: TRBD2
J: TRBJ2-3
size: -
DNA: TGTGCCAGCACGGGAGCGGGGGGGTTAGATACGCAGTATTTT
CDR3: CASTGAGGLDTQYF

V: TRBV6-5
D: -
J: TRBJ2-5
size: -
DNA: TGTGCCAGCAGTTCGGCGGGCCAAGAGACCCAGTACTTC
CDR3: CASSSAGQETQYF

V: TRBV6-1
D: TRBD1
J: TRBJ1-4
size: once
DNA: TGTGCCAGCAGTGACCTCATGACAGGGAGGAATGAAAAACTGTTTTTT
CDR3: CASSDLMTGRNEKLFF

V: TRBV6-5
D: -
J: TRBJ2-7
size: few
DNA: TGTGCCAGCAGTCATGGTGGAACAGGGAGGTACGAGCAGTACTTC
CDR3: CASSHGGTGRYEQYF

V: TRBV30
D: TRBD1
J: TRBJ1-2
size: -
DNA: TGTGCCTGGAGTAGACAGGGGACTAACTATGGCTACACCTTC
CDR3: CAWSRQGTNYGYTF

V: TRBV6-1
D: TRBD1
J: TRBJ1-6
size: -
DNA: TGTGCCAGCTACAGGGGGAGCTCCTATAATTCACCCCTCCACTTT
CDR3: CASYRGSSYNSPLHF

V: TRBV4-2
D: -
J: TRBJ2-7
size: once
DNA: TGTGCCAGCAGCTCGGGACACGAGTCCTACGAGCAGTACTTC
CDR3: CASSSGHESYEQYF

V: TRBV5-4
D: TRBD2
J: TRBJ2-7
size: -
DNA: TGTGCCAGCAGCTCCAACATAGCGGGGGGGTCCGAGCAGTACTTC
CDR3: CASSSNIAGGSEQYF

V: TRBV28
D: TRBD1
J: TRBJ1-2
size: -
DNA: TGTGCCAGCAGTTTACCGGACAGGGGACGGTATGGCTACACCTTC
CDR3: CASSLPDRGRYGYTF

V: TRBV6-5
D: TRBD1
J: TRBJ1-1
size: -
DNA: TGTGCCAGCAGCCGAGACAGGGAGACTTTCTTT
CDR3: CASSRDRETFF

V: TRBV19
D: TRBD1
J: TRBJ1-2
size: -
DNA: TGTGCCAGTTCCAGGGGGCGACAGAACTATGGCTACACCTTC
CDR3: CASSRGRQNYGYTF

V: TRBV11-2
D: -
J: TRBJ2-7
size: -
DNA: TGTGCCAGCAGCTTTGGCGGGACAGCAACCTACGAGCAGTACTTC
CDR3: CASSFGGTATYEQYF

V: TRBV2
D: TRBD1
J: TRBJ2-1
size: -
DNA: TGTGCCAGTCAGTACCGGGACAGGGCCAATGAGCAGTTCTTC
CDR3: CASQYRDRANEQFF

V: TRBV6-5
D: TRBD1
J: TRBJ1-6
size: -
DNA: TGTGCCAGCAGTTCCGGGACAGACTCTTCACCCCTCCACTTT
CDR3: CASSSGTDSSPLHF

V: TRBV6-1
D: -
J: TRBJ2-7
size: -
DNA: TGTGCCAGCTCTTGGGGGGAAGCTACAGAGCAGTACTTC
CDR3: CASSWGEATEQYF

V: TRBV18
D: -
J: TRBJ1-3
size: once
DNA: TGTGCCAGCTCACCAGTATTAACTTCTTATGAAAACACCATATATTTT
CDR3: CASSPVLTSYENTIYF

V: TRBV5-1
D: -
J: TRBJ1-6
size: -
DNA: TGCGCCAGCAGTACAACCACCAACTATAATTCACCCCTCCACTTT
CDR3: CASSTTTNYNSPLHF

V: TRBV19
D: TRBD1
J: TRBJ2-1
size: -
DNA: TGTGCCAGTAGTAGGGAGACAGGGTATGAGCAGTTCTTC
CDR3: CASSRETGYEQFF

V: TRBV7-3
D: -
J: TRBJ2-1
size: once
DNA: TGTGCCAGCAGCTTATCTTCGGCGGGCAATGAGCAGTTCTTC
CDR3: CASSLSSAGNEQFF

V: TRBV10-3
D: TRBD1
J: TRBJ2-3
size: -
DNA: TGTGCCATCAGACAGGGGGCGCGGGATACGCAGTATTTT
CDR3: CAIRQGARDTQYF

V: TRBV6-5
D: -
J: TRBJ2-7
size: -
DNA: TGTGCCAGCAGTCCCCGGTGGGGGGCCGGTTACGAGCAGTACTTC
CDR3: CASSPRWGAGYEQYF

V: TRBV2
D: -
J: TRBJ2-5
size: once
DNA: TGTGCCAGTACTAAGGCTACCCAAGAGACCCAGTACTTC
CDR3: CASTKATQETQYF

V: TRBV4-1
D: TRBD1
J: TRBJ1-1
size: -
DNA: TGCGCCAGCAGCCAAGTTAAGGGGGCGGCCACTGAAGCTTTCTTT
CDR3: CASSQVKGAATEAFF

V: TRBV7-2
D: -
J: TRBJ1-1
size: -
DNA: TGTGCCAGCAGCCCCCCCACCGGGTTTGGCACTGAAGCTTTCTTT
CDR3: CASSPPTGFGTEAFF

V: TRBV19
D: TRBD2
J: TRBJ2-1
size: -
DNA: TGTGCCAGTAGCATTAGCGGGGGGCCCTACAATGAGCAGTTCTTC
CDR3: CASSISGGPYNEQFF

V: TRBV28
D: -
J: TRBJ1-3
size: -
DNA: TGTGCCAGCAGTTTAATAGGCAGCTCTGGAAACACCATATATTTT
CDR3: CASSLIGSSGNTIYF

V: TRBV28
D: TRBD1
J: TRBJ2-2
size: -
DNA: TGTGCCACAACCTCCGGACAGGGATTAAACACCGGGGAGCTGTTTTTT
CDR3: CATTSGQGLNTGELFF

V: TRBV5-6
D: TRBD2
J: TRBJ2-7
size: -
DNA: TGTGCCAGCAGCGCCGGACTAGCGGGAATTTACGAGCAGTACTTC
CDR3: CASSAGLAGIYEQYF

V: TRBV4-1
D: -
J: TRBJ1-2
size: once
DNA: TGCGCCAGCAGAAGGGGGTGGACGGTTTCGTATGGCTACACCTTC
CDR3: CASRRGWTVSYGYTF